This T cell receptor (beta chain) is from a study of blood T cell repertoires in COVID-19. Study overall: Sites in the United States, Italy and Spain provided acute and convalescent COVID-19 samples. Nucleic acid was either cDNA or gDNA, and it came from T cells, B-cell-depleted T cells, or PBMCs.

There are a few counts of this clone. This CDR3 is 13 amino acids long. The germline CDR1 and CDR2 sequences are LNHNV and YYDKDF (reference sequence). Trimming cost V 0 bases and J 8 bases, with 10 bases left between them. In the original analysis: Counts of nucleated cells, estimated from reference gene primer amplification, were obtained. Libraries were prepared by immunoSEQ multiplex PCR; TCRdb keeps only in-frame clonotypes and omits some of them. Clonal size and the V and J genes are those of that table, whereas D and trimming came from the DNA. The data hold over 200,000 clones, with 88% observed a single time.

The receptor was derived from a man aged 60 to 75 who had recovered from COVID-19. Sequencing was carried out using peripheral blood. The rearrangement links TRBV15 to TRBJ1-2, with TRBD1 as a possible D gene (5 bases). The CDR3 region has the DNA TGTGCCACCAGCAGAGACCCAGGGCACGGCTACACCTTC. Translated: CATSRDPGHGYTF.